The present TCR beta chain was sequenced within a study of blood T cells in healthy people across ages. Trimming took off 6 bases at V and 1 base at J, with 13 bases between the two ends. The CDR3 runs 15 residues. Using a J-beta primer mix together with a sample-barcoded 5' primer, a second PCR was run for about 7 to 12 cycles. TCRdb fed the 5' RACE reads into MiXCR, producing one record per CDR3 protein. The table lists about 1,000,000 distinct CDR3 sequences, over 35% of them singletons, with 15% to 20% in the top ten. V gene TRBV12-3 or TRBV12-4 combines with J gene TRBJ2-1; possible D gene TRBD1, 7 bases. The source material was blood. This receptor was obtained from a woman in her sixties or seventies in good health. CDR3 sequence (DNA): TGTGCCAGCAGGCAGCAGGGGGGATCCTACAATGAGCAGTTCTTC. This encodes CASRQQGGSYNEQFF.